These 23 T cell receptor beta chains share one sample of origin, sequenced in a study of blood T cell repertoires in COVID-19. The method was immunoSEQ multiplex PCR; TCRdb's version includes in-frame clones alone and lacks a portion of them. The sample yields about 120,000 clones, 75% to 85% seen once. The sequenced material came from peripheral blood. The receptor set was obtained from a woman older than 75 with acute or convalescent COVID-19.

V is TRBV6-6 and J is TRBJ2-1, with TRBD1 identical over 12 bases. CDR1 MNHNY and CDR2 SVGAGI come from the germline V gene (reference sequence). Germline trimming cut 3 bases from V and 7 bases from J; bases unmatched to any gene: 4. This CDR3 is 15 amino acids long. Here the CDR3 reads CASSYPGQGANEQFF. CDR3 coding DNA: TGTGCCAGCAGTTATCCGGGACAGGGGGCGAATGAGCAGTTCTTC.

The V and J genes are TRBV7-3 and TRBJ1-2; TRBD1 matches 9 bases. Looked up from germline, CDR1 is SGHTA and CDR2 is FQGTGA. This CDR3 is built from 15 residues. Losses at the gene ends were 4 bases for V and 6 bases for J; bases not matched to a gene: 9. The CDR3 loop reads CASSSGTGSLDGYTF. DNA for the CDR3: TGTGCCAGCAGCTCGGGGACAGGGTCCTTAGATGGCTACACCTTC. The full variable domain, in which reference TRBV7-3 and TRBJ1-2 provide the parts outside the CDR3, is GAGVSQTPSNKVTEKGKYVELRCDPISGHTALYWYRQSLGQGPEFLIYFQGTGAADDSGLPNDRFFAVRPEGSVSTLKIQRTERGDSAVYLCASSSGTGSLDGYTFGSGTRLTVV.

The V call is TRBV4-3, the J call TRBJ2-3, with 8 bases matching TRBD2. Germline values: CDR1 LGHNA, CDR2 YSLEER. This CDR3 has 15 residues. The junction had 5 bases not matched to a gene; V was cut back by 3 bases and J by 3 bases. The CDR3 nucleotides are TGCGCCAGCAGCCAGGGACTAGGGGGAACAGATACGCAGTATTTT. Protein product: CASSQGLGGTDTQYF.

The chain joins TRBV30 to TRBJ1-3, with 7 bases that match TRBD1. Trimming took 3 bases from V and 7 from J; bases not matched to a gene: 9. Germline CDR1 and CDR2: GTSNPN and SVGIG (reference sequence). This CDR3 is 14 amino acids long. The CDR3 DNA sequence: TGTGCCTGGAGCGGGGGACAGATTGGGAACACCATATATTTT. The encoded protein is CAWSGGQIGNTIYF.

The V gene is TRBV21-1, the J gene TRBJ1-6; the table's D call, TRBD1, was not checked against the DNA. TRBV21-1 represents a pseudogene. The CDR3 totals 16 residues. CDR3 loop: CASSGPESSYNSPLHF. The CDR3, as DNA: TGTGCCAGCAGCGGGCCCGAGAGCTCCTATAATTCACCCCTCCACTTT.

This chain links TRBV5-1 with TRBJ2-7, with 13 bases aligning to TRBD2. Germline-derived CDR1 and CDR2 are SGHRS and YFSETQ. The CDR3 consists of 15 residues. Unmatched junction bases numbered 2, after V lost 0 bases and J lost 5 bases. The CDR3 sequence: CASSLGLAGGNEQYF. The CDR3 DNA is TGCGCCAGCAGCTTGGGACTAGCGGGGGGTAACGAGCAGTACTTC.

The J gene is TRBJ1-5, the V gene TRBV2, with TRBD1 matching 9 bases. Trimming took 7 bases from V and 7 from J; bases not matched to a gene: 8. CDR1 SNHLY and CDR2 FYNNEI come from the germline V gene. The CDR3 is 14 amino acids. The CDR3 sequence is CASNIQGAGQPQHF. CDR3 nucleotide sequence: TGTGCCAGCAATATACAGGGGGCCGGGCAGCCCCAGCATTTT.

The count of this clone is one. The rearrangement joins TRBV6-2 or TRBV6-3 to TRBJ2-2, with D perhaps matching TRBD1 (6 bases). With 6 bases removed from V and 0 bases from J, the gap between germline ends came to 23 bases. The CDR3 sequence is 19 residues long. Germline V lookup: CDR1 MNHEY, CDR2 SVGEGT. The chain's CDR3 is CASSPESDSRPANTGELFF. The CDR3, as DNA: TGTGCCAGCAGCCCCGAATCGGACAGTAGGCCCGCGAACACCGGGGAGCTGTTTTTT.

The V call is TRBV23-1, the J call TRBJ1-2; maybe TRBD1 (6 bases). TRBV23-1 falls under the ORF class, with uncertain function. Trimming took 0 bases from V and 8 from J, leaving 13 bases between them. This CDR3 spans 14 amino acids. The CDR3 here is CASSQSDSSPGYTF. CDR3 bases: TGCGCCAGCAGTCAATCGGACAGCTCCCCGGGCTACACCTTC.

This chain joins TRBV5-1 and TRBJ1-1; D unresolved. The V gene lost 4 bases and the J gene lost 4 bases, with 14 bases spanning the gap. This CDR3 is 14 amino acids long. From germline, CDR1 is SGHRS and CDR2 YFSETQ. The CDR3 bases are TGCGCCAGCAGCGCTGGTCTATCGGGCACTGAAGCTTTCTTT. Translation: CASSAGLSGTEAFF.

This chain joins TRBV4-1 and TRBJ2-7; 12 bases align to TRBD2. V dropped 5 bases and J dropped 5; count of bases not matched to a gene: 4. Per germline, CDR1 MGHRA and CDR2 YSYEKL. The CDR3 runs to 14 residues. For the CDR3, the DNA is TGCGCCAGCAGCTTGACTAGCGGGAGTAACGAGCAGTACTTC. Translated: CASSLTSGSNEQYF.

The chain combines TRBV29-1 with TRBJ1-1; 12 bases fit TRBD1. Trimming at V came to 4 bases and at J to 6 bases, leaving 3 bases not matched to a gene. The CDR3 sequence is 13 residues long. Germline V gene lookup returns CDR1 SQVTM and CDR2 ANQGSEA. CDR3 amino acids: CSVGDRGLSEAFF. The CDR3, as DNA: TGCAGCGTTGGGGACAGGGGGCTTTCTGAAGCTTTCTTT.

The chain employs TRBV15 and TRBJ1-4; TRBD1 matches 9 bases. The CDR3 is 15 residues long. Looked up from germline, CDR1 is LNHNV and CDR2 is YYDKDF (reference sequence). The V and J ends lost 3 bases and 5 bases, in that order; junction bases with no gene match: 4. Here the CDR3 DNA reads TGTGCCACCAGCAGCCCGGGACAGGGAAATGAAAAACTGTTTTTT. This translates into CATSSPGQGNEKLFF.

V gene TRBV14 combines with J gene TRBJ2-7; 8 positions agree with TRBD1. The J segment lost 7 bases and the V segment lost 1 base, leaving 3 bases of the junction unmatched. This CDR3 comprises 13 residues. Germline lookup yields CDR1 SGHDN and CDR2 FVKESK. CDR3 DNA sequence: TGTGCCAGCAGCCAAGTCCGACAGGGGGAGCAGTACTTC. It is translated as CASSQVRQGEQYF.

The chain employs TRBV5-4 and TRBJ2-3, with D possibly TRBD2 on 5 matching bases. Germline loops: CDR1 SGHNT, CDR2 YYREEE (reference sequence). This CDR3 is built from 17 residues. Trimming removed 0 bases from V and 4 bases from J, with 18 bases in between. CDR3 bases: TGTGCCAGCAGCTTGGGCGGAGGAACTTGGAGCGCAGATACGCAGTATTTT. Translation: CASSLGGGTWSADTQYF.

The CDR3 loop is CASSTGVHYGYTF. CDR3 DNA sequence: TGTGCCAGTAGTACAGGGGTTCACTATGGCTACACCTTC. The chain recombines TRBV19 with TRBJ1-2; weak D call: TRBD1 (6 bases). In germline, CDR1 is LNHDA, CDR2 SQIVND (reference sequence). Trimming cost V 4 bases and J 3 bases, with 9 bases left between them. This CDR3 has 13 residues.

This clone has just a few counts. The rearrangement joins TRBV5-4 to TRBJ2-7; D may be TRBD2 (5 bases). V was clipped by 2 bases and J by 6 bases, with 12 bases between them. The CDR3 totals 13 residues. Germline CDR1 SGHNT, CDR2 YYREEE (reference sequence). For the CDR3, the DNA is TGTGCCAGCAGCTTCGACACGGGAAGCGAGCAGTACTTC. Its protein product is CASSFDTGSEQYF.

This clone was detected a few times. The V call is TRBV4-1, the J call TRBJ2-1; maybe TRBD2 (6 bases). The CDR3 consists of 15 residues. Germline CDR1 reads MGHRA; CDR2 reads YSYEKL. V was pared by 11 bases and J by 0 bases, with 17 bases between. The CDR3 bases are TGCGCCTGTCGGGAGACCTTCAGCTCCTACAATGAGCAGTTCTTC. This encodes CACRETFSSYNEQFF.

The CDR3 coding sequence is TGTGCTTCTCGGGGGGAATCCTACGAGCAGTACTTC. Encoded protein: CASRGESYEQYF. The chain links TRBV7-9 to TRBJ2-7; 7 bases fit TRBD2. The CDR3 loop spans 12 amino acids. Germline CDR1 is SEHNR and CDR2 is FQNEAQ (reference sequence).

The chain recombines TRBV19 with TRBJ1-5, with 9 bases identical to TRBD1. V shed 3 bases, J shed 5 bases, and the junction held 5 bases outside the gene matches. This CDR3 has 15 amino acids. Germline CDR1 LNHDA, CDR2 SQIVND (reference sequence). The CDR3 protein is CASSISGQGHQPQHF. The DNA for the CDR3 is TGTGCCAGTAGTATTTCGGGACAGGGTCATCAGCCCCAGCATTTT.

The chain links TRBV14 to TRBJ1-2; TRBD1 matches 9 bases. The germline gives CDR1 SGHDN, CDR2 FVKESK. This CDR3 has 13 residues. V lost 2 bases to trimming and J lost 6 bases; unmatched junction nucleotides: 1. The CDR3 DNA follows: TGTGCCAGCAGCCAAACAGGGGGCAATGGCTACACCTTC. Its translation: CASSQTGGNGYTF.

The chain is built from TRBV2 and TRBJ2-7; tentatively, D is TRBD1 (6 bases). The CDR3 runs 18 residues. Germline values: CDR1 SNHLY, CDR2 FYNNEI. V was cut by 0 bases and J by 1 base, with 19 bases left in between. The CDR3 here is CASSEAWVGTSRSYEQYF. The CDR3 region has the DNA TGTGCCAGCAGTGAAGCTTGGGTCGGGACATCACGATCCTACGAGCAGTACTTC.

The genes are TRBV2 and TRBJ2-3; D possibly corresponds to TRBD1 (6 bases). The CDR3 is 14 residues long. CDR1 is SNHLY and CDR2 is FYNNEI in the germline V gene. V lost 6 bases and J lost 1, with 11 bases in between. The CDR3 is CASRVRGGTDTQYF. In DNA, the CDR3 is TGTGCCAGCAGGGTCAGGGGAGGCACAGATACGCAGTATTTT.